This T cell receptor (beta chain) was profiled in a study of blood T cell repertoires in COVID-19. Turning to the study itself: In each case, the material was cDNA or gDNA derived from T cells, B-cell-depleted T cells, or PBMCs.

TCRdb's copy holds only in-frame clones and misses some; the assay was immunoSEQ multiplex PCR. Of roughly 100,000 clones listed, 87% are singletons. The sequence came from a human donor in a cohort sampled during active COVID-19. The sample comprised peripheral blood.

The CDR3 sequence is CASALSLGQGQETQYF. In nucleotides, the CDR3 is TGTGCTAGTGCCCTCTCGTTAGGTCAGGGCCAAGAGACCCAGTACTTC. This rearrangement joins TRBV12-5 to TRBJ2-5, with D maybe TRBD1 (5 bases). The length of the CDR3 is 16 residues. Germline values: CDR1 LGHNT, CDR2 FRNRAP. V gave up 7 bases and J gave up 1 base, with 19 bases separating them. Variable domain in full (rest from reference TRBV12-5 and TRBJ2-5): DARVTQTPRHKVTEMGQEVTMRCQPILGHNTVFWYRQTMMQGLELLAYFRNRAPLDDSGMPKDRFSAEMPDATLATLKIQPSEPRDSAVYFCASALSLGQGQETQYFGPGTRLLVL.